The following is a T cell receptor beta chain sequence with its context. Its cognate antigen is unknown. Generated by immunoSEQ multiplex PCR, the TCRdb table keeps only in-frame clones and is missing some. The data contain over a million clones, 95% to 99% of them singletons. This CDR3 contains 15 residues. The V end lost 6 bases, the J end lost 3 bases, and 17 bases lay between the germline ends. Germline V lookup: CDR1 MNHNS, CDR2 SASEGT. The data derive from a study of shared clonotypes between healthy human individuals. Study results and caveats: The study found lower generation probabilities in non-shared clonotypes than in those shared by all four donors.

Sample: naive CD4+ T cells sorted from blood. Subset given: CD45RA+ positively selected. The sequence was obtained from a man younger than 45 in good health. The chain uses TRBV6-1 and TRBJ1-1; D gene ambiguous. The CDR3 region is CASRPRAVRDTEAFF. The CDR3 DNA is TGTGCCAGCAGGCCACGAGCCGTACGGGACACTGAAGCTTTCTTT.